These 28 T cell receptor beta chains originate from one sample sequenced in a study of T cells after yellow fever vaccination (dated by TCRdb to 2018 to 2020). The sample's treatment or condition label is to be understood as: live attenuated yellow fever vaccine strain. Libraries were prepared through 5' RACE. Sequencing relied on an Illumina NovaSeq 6000. The raw public data were reprocessed by TCRdb itself: fastp quality trimming at Q25, MiXCR clonotype calling, in-frame beta chains only. Rows matching on CDR3 protein sequence are summarized as one entry with the most common DNA and genes. In this sample the table shows roughly 330,000 distinct CDR3 sequences, around 3.9% of which occur a single time. The ten largest clonotypes hold 20% to 25% of the sample. This specimen was PBMCs, taken 5 days after the yellow fever booster vaccination. These receptors were taken from a man in his late teens or twenties who received the YFV17D yellow fever vaccine.

This clonotype showed up many times. This sequence joins TRBV7-7 and TRBJ2-5; 8 bases fit TRBD2. Trimming cost V 4 bases and J 5 bases; bases outside gene matches: 9. The germline V gene encodes CDR1 SSHAT and CDR2 FNYEAQ (reference sequence). The CDR3 runs 15 residues. CDR3 nucleotides: TGTGCCAGCAGCTCAAGCGGGGGTGTGCGGGAGACCCAGTACTTC. It codes for CASSSSGGVRETQYF. Complete variable domain (other parts from reference TRBV7-7 and TRBJ2-5): GAGVSQSPRYKVTKRGQDVTLRCDPISSHATLYWYQQALGQGPEFLTYFNYEAQPDKSGLPSDRFSAERPEGSISTLTIQRTEQRDSAMYRCASSSSGGVRETQYFGPGTRLLVL.

V is TRBV5-5 and J is TRBJ2-3; D not resolved. CDR3 length: 15 residues. V was shortened by 0 bases and J by 11 bases, with 19 bases between the two germline ends. CDR1 and CDR2 (germline): SGHKS, YYEKEE (reference sequence). In DNA, the CDR3 is TGTGCCAGCAGCTTGGATCTGGGCTTAATACGCCGGCAGTATTTT. It codes for CASSLDLGLIRRQYF.

V is TRBV20-1 and J is TRBJ2-4, with 14 bases that match TRBD2. There are 19 residues in the CDR3. V lost 5 bases, J lost 0 bases, and 12 bases stayed unmatched. Germline V lookup: CDR1 DFQATT, CDR2 SNEGSKA (reference sequence). The CDR3 here is CSASGLAGAHILAKNIQYF. Here the CDR3 DNA reads TGCAGTGCTTCGGGACTAGCGGGGGCCCATATACTAGCCAAAAACATTCAGTACTTC.

There are a few counts of this clonotype. The chain employs TRBV6-5 and TRBJ2-1; TRBD2 matches at 10 bases. Germline V gene lookup returns CDR1 MNHEY and CDR2 SVGAGI. Trimming at V came to 6 bases and at J to 4 bases, leaving 12 bases not matched to a gene. The CDR3 runs to 17 residues. The chain's CDR3 is CASSFRAGGYKYNEQFF. The CDR3 coding sequence is TGTGCCAGCAGCTTTCGAGCGGGGGGGTATAAATACAATGAGCAGTTCTTC.

This clonotype occurred a few times. The gene calls are TRBV24-1 and TRBJ2-1; 10 positions match TRBD1. The germline gives CDR1 KGHDR, CDR2 SFDVKD. V was pared by 3 bases and J by 2 bases, with 6 bases of the junction left unmatched. The CDR3 is 17 residues long. Here the CDR3 reads CATSDRGQGSPYNEQFF. Here the CDR3 DNA reads TGTGCCACCAGTGATCGGGGACAGGGGTCCCCCTACAATGAGCAGTTCTTC.

The gene calls are TRBV28 and TRBJ2-7; perhaps TRBD1 as D (6 bases). Germline loops: CDR1 MDHEN, CDR2 SYDVKM. Trimming took off 3 bases at V and 4 bases at J, with 16 bases between the two ends. The CDR3 spans 15 residues. The CDR3: CASSFSDRLRYEQYF. CDR3 DNA sequence: TGTGCCAGCAGTTTCTCCGACAGGCTCAGGTACGAGCAGTACTTC.

V gene TRBV10-3 combines with J gene TRBJ2-1; possibly TRBD1 for D (6 bases). Looked up from germline, CDR1 is ENHRY and CDR2 is SYGVKD. Deletions cut 3 bases from V and 8 bases from J, with 17 bases between. This CDR3 has 15 residues. The chain's CDR3 is CAISDGAPRGDEQFF. The CDR3 DNA sequence: TGTGCCATCAGTGATGGGGCTCCCAGGGGCGATGAGCAGTTCTTC.

The rearrangement uses TRBV6-1 and TRBJ2-1, with TRBD2 matching over 7 bases. Trimming at V came to 6 bases and at J to 5 bases, leaving 10 bases not matched to a gene. The CDR3 spans 15 residues. Germline V gives CDR1 MNHNS, CDR2 SASEGT. The CDR3 nucleotides read TGTGCCAGCAGCCCCGCCAAGCGGGGTGACAATGAGCAGTTCTTC. This gives the protein CASSPAKRGDNEQFF.

Ten or more counts support this clonotype. V and J are TRBV10-3 and TRBJ2-7; D possibly corresponds to TRBD2 (5 bases). Germline CDR1 reads ENHRY; CDR2 reads SYGVKD. The germline V and J ends were trimmed by 5 bases and 3 bases, with 14 bases remaining between them. This CDR3 is 14 amino acids long. The CDR3 DNA reads as TGTGCCATCAGTAACTCCAACGGAGGCTACGAGCAGTACGTC. Amino acids: CAISNSNGGYEQYV.

This clonotype was seen only a few times. This chain uses TRBV4-3 with TRBJ2-7; 9 nucleotides line up with TRBD2. J lost 5 bases, V lost 2 bases, and 13 bases had no gene match. The germline V gene encodes CDR1 LGHNA and CDR2 YSLEER. This CDR3 has 17 residues. In DNA form, the CDR3 reads TGCGCCAGCAGCCAACAGCTAGGCAGCGGGGGGATGAACGAGCAGTACTTC. It encodes CASSQQLGSGGMNEQYF.

The rearrangement links TRBV29-1 to TRBJ1-6; tentatively, D is TRBD1 (6 bases). Germline V gene sequence: CDR1 SQVTM, CDR2 ANQGSEA. This CDR3 region has 14 residues. The CDR3, as DNA: TGCAGAGAACGCCCGAGGGGGTATAATTCACCCCTCCACTTT. Translating it yields CRERPRGYNSPLHF.

The V gene is TRBV5-1, the J gene TRBJ2-3; D remains unclear. Germline lookup yields CDR1 SGHRS and CDR2 YFSETQ. With 1 base removed from V and 4 bases from J, the gap between germline ends came to 7 bases. The CDR3 is made up of 13 amino acids. CDR3 sequence: CASSLLRSDTQYF. The CDR3 bases are TGCGCCAGCAGCTTGCTTAGATCAGATACGCAGTATTTT.

The CDR3 region has the DNA TGCGCCAGCATTGGACTTTACAATGAGCAGTTCTTC. Translating gives CASIGLYNEQFF. The V and J genes are TRBV5-1 and TRBJ2-1; possibly TRBD2 for D (5 bases). This CDR3 has 12 amino acids. Looked up from germline, CDR1 is SGHRS and CDR2 is YFSETQ. Trimming took 6 bases from V and 4 from J, leaving 8 bases between them.

This clonotype was observed many times. The rearrangement uses TRBV6-5 and TRBJ2-3; D call uncertain. Between the trimmed V and J ends, which lost 7 bases and 5 bases, there was a span of 13 bases. This CDR3 has 13 residues. Germline CDR1 reads MNHEY; CDR2 reads SVGAGI. CDR3 sequence: CASTPVGRDTQYF. As DNA, the CDR3 is TGTGCCAGCACCCCCGTGGGCAGAGATACGCAGTATTTT.

V is TRBV28 and J is TRBJ1-4, with unresolved D. This CDR3 spans 14 amino acids. Trimming stripped 2 bases from V and 9 bases from J, with 13 bases between. Germline V gene lookup returns CDR1 MDHEN and CDR2 SYDVKM. This chain's CDR3 is CASSLGGNRKKLFF. The CDR3 region has the DNA TGTGCCAGCAGTTTAGGTGGGAATAGGAAAAAACTGTTTTTT.

This clonotype was detected ten times or more. CDR3 DNA: TGCGCCAGCAGCTTAGCAGGGATTAGGACTGAAGCTTTCTTT. Its translation: CASSLAGIRTEAFF. V usage is TRBV5-1 and J usage is TRBJ1-1, with TRBD1 as a possible D gene (5 bases). The germline V gene has CDR1 SGHRS and CDR2 YFSETQ. The CDR3 length is 14 residues. V gave up 2 bases and J gave up 5 bases, with 13 bases separating them.

This chain joins TRBV4-3 and TRBJ1-4, with 8 bases fitting TRBD1. Trimming cost V 1 base and J 7 bases; bases outside gene matches: 5. Germline V lookup: CDR1 LGHNA, CDR2 YSLEER. This CDR3 has 15 amino acids. As DNA, the CDR3 is TGCGCCAGCAGCCAAGGGTGGACAGGGAGTGAAAAACTGTTTTTT. This sequence encodes CASSQGWTGSEKLFF.

This rearrangement joins TRBV6-6 to TRBJ1-6; D is perhaps TRBD1 (6 bases). CDR1 and CDR2 (germline): MNHNY, SVGAGI (reference sequence). Trimming removed 0 bases at V and 6 bases at J, with 15 bases between. The CDR3 runs 17 residues. The CDR3 DNA follows: TGTGCCAGCAGTTACTCGATGGGGGCCTTCTCTAATTCACCCCTCCACTTT. It specifies CASSYSMGAFSNSPLHF.

This clonotype has ten or more counts. CDR3 sequence reads: CASSRAGANVLTF. The CDR3 DNA reads as TGTGCCAGCAGCCGCGCAGGGGCCAACGTCCTGACTTTC. The chain employs TRBV7-9 and TRBJ2-6; D is undetermined. CDR1 is SEHNR, CDR2 FQNEAQ, per germline (reference sequence). V dropped 5 bases and J dropped 4 bases, with 6 bases sitting between them. The CDR3 runs 13 residues.

This chain joins TRBV14 and TRBJ2-7; D is perhaps TRBD1 (6 bases). With 2 bases removed from V and 5 bases from J, the gap between germline ends came to 13 bases. The CDR3 length is 14 residues. Germline CDR1 and CDR2: SGHDN and FVKESK. The CDR3 here is CASSQTGKIHEQYV. In DNA, the CDR3 is TGTGCCAGCAGCCAAACAGGGAAGATCCACGAGCAGTACGTC.

The V and J genes are TRBV5-1 and TRBJ2-2; 7 nucleotides agree with TRBD2. Germline assignment: CDR1 SGHRS and CDR2 YFSETQ. J was trimmed by 0 bases and V by 1 base; bases with no gene match: 18. The CDR3 runs to 21 residues. The CDR3 loop is CASSLFFGDYRQASNTGELFF. The CDR3 coding sequence is TGCGCCAGCAGCTTGTTTTTTGGGGACTACCGTCAAGCGTCGAACACCGGGGAGCTGTTTTTT.

V gene TRBV19 combines with J gene TRBJ1-1, with unresolved D. The germline V gene has CDR1 LNHDA and CDR2 SQIVND (reference sequence). This CDR3 spans 13 amino acids. V was trimmed by 7 bases and J by 4 bases, leaving 13 bases between them. The CDR3 loop is CASMFDASTEAFF. The CDR3 bases are TGTGCCAGTATGTTCGACGCCAGCACTGAAGCTTTCTTT. The full variable domain, completed using reference TRBV19 and TRBJ1-1, is DGGITQSPKYLFRKEGQNVTLSCEQNLNHDAMYWYRQDPGQGLRLIYYSQIVNDFQKGDIAEGYSVSREKKESFPLTVTSAQKNPTAFYLCASMFDASTEAFFGQGTRLTVV.

A few counts support this clonotype. The chain joins TRBV5-1 to TRBJ2-1, with TRBD2 matching 11 bases. CDR1 is SGHRS and CDR2 is YFSETQ in the germline V gene. CDR3 length: 16 residues. V shed 4 bases and J 6 bases; nucleotides not matched to a gene: 9. The CDR3 loop reads CASSPLSGGAINEQFF. As DNA, the CDR3 is TGCGCCAGCAGCCCACTTAGCGGGGGGGCGATCAATGAGCAGTTCTTC.

This clonotype was seen a handful of times. The chain joins TRBV7-8 to TRBJ2-2; a possible D gene is TRBD2 (5 bases). V was pared by 2 bases and J by 1 base, with 23 bases between. CDR1 SGHVS and CDR2 FQNEAQ come from the germline V gene. The CDR3 has 20 residues. CDR3 loop: CASSLSPSNDFAGNTGELFF. The CDR3 DNA follows: TGTGCCAGCAGCTTATCTCCGTCGAACGATTTTGCGGGGAACACCGGGGAGCTGTTTTTT.

In its sample, this clonotype was seen many times. The chain recombines TRBV5-1 with TRBJ1-2; a weak D match, TRBD1 (6 bases). This CDR3 region has 16 residues. Germline CDR1 is SGHRS and CDR2 is YFSETQ. V was clipped by 1 base and J by 1 base, with 14 bases between them. The CDR3 DNA sequence: TGCGCCAGCAGCTTGTCCTTGGACAGAAGTAACTATGGCTACACCTTC. Translation gives CASSLSLDRSNYGYTF.

This clonotype appeared many times. The chain is built from TRBV4-1 and TRBJ2-2; no clear D gene. The CDR3 is 14 residues long. V was shortened by 2 bases and J by 1 base, with 5 bases between the two germline ends. Germline V gene lookup returns CDR1 MGHRA and CDR2 YSYEKL. In nucleotides, the CDR3 is TGCGCCAGCAGCCAACCGGGGAACACCGGGGAGCTGTTTTTT. Translation: CASSQPGNTGELFF.

This clonotype came up a few times. The chain combines TRBV6-5 with TRBJ1-2; the D is unclear. The CDR3 spans 16 residues. Germline V gene data show CDR1 as MNHEY and CDR2 as SVGAGI. The germline V and J ends were trimmed by 6 bases and 7 bases, with 24 bases remaining between them. The chain's CDR3 is CASSNPHLRIGSGYTF. CDR3 coding DNA: TGTGCCAGCAGCAACCCACATCTTCGAATCGGGAGTGGCTACACCTTC.

This clonotype was seen a handful of times. This sequence joins TRBV28 and TRBJ2-7; the D is unclear. The germline V and J ends were trimmed by 1 base and 2 bases, with 18 bases remaining between them. CDR1 is MDHEN, CDR2 SYDVKM, per germline. The CDR3 loop spans 17 amino acids. The CDR3 DNA reads as TGTGCCAGCAGTTTATTTGCAGGCCCATCCACCCCCTACGAGCAGTACGTC. Its protein product is CASSLFAGPSTPYEQYV.